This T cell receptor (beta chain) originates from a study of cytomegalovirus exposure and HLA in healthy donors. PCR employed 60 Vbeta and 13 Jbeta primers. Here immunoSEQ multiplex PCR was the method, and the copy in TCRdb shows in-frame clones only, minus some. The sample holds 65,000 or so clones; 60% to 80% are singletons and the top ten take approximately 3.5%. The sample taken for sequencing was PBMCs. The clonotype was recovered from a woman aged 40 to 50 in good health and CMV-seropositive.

This CDR3 is CASSGGDRLMNTEAFF. The CDR3 DNA sequence: TGTGCCAGCAGCGGAGGGGACAGGCTCATGAACACTGAAGCTTTCTTT. The chain uses TRBV9 and TRBJ1-1; TRBD1 matches at 8 bases. CDR1 is SGDLS, CDR2 YYNGEE, per germline. V dropped 3 bases and J dropped 0; count of bases not matched to a gene: 7. This CDR3 has 16 amino acids. Using reference TRBV9 and TRBJ1-1 for the parts outside the CDR3, the full variable domain is DSGVTQTPKHLITATGQRVTLRCSPRSGDLSVYWYQQSLDQGLQFLIQYYNGEERAKGNILERFSAQQFPDLHSELNLSSLELGDSALYFCASSGGDRLMNTEAFFGQGTRLTVV.